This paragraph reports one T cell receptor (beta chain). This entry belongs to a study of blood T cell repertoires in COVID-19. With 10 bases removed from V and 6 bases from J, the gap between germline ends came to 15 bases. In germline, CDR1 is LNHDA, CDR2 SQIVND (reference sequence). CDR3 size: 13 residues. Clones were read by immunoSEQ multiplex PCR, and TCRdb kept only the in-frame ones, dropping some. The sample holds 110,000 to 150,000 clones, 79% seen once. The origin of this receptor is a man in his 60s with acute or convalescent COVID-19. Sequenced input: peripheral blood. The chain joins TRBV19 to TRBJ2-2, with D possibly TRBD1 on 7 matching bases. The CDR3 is CATRQGGAGELFF. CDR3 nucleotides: TGTGCCACCCGACAGGGCGGGGCCGGGGAGCTGTTTTTT. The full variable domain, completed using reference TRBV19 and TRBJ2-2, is DGGITQSPKYLFRKEGQNVTLSCEQNLNHDAMYWYRQDPGQGLRLIYYSQIVNDFQKGDIAEGYSVSREKKESFPLTVTSAQKNPTAFYLCATRQGGAGELFFGEGSRLTVL.